These T cell receptor beta chains were read from a single sample in a study of human T cells and chemical hapten exposure. TCRdb ran MiXCR on the reads and lists one entry per CDR3 protein. The sample gives about 120,000 distinct CDR3 sequences, over 7% of which show up once; 1.4% is in the top ten. Material: whole blood. The receptors come from a human donor in good health. Some clones in this sample may be carry-over from other donors' samples. Both conserved end residues are part of each CDR3. The order of the fields is J gene, V gene, clone size, D gene, CDR3 DNA, CDR3 protein. D genes are given only for firm matches. Where a row states a size, it is once, few, many or the class of an expanded clone; other rows omit it.

j_call: TRBJ1-2; v_call: TRBV27; clone_size: NA; d_call: NA; cdr3_nt: TGTGCCAGCAGTTTAGGGAGAAGGGATGGCTACACCTTC; cdr3_aa: CASSLGRRDGYTF
j_call: TRBJ2-1; v_call: TRBV24-1; clone_size: few; d_call: NA; cdr3_nt: TGTGCCACCAGTGGGGGAAGCTCCTACAATGAGCAGTTCTTC; cdr3_aa: CATSGGSSYNEQFF
j_call: TRBJ1-1; v_call: TRBV7-2; clone_size: many; d_call: TRBD1; cdr3_nt: TGTGCCAGCAGCTTAGGGGACAGGAGGAACACTGAAGCTTTCTTT; cdr3_aa: CASSLGDRRNTEAFF
j_call: TRBJ2-1; v_call: TRBV4-1; clone_size: NA; d_call: NA; cdr3_nt: TGCGCCAGCAGCCGTGGTTTGGAAACCTCCTACAATGAGCAGTTCTTC; cdr3_aa: CASSRGLETSYNEQFF
j_call: TRBJ2-1; v_call: TRBV2; clone_size: few; d_call: TRBD2; cdr3_nt: TGTGCCAGCAGCTTACTAGCGGGAGCAATCAATGAGCAGTTCTTC; cdr3_aa: CASSLLAGAINEQFF
j_call: TRBJ2-7; v_call: TRBV20-1; clone_size: NA; d_call: NA; cdr3_nt: TGCAGTGCTAGGACCTTAGTGGGGACGGGCTACGAGCAGTACTTC; cdr3_aa: CSARTLVGTGYEQYF
j_call: TRBJ2-2; v_call: TRBV11-2; clone_size: NA; d_call: NA; cdr3_nt: TGTGCCAGCAGCTTTAGCGTCCAAGGAACCGGGGAGCTGTTTTTT; cdr3_aa: CASSFSVQGTGELFF
j_call: TRBJ1-1; v_call: TRBV25-1; clone_size: NA; d_call: TRBD1; cdr3_nt: TGTGCCAGCAGTGGCGTGACCCCGGACAGGGTGAACACTGAAGCTTTCTTT; cdr3_aa: CASSGVTPDRVNTEAFF
j_call: TRBJ2-2; v_call: TRBV12-3/TRBV12-4; clone_size: few; d_call: NA; cdr3_nt: TGTGCCAGCAGTTTAAAGGGGGACACCGGGGAGCTGTTTTTT; cdr3_aa: CASSLKGDTGELFF
j_call: TRBJ2-3; v_call: TRBV23-1; clone_size: NA; d_call: NA; cdr3_nt: TGCGCCAGCCCCCAGAGGGACACGGGTACAGATACGCAGTATTTT; cdr3_aa: CASPQRDTGTDTQYF
j_call: TRBJ1-3; v_call: TRBV7-8; clone_size: many; d_call: NA; cdr3_nt: TGTGCCAGCAGCCCTCCCCCAAGCTCTGGAAACACCATATATTTT; cdr3_aa: CASSPPPSSGNTIYF
j_call: TRBJ2-2; v_call: TRBV24-1; clone_size: many; d_call: NA; cdr3_nt: TGTGCCACCAGTGACCAAAGACAGAACACCGGGGAGCTGTTTTTT; cdr3_aa: CATSDQRQNTGELFF
j_call: TRBJ2-3; v_call: TRBV5-1; clone_size: NA; d_call: TRBD1; cdr3_nt: TGCGCCAGCAGCTTCCTCCGGGACAGAGATACGCAGTATTTT; cdr3_aa: CASSFLRDRDTQYF
j_call: TRBJ1-4; v_call: TRBV7-9; clone_size: NA; d_call: NA; cdr3_nt: TGTGCCAGCAGCCTAAGGGTTGGTGAAAAACTGTTTTTT; cdr3_aa: CASSLRVGEKLFF
j_call: TRBJ2-1; v_call: TRBV20-1; clone_size: NA; d_call: TRBD2; cdr3_nt: TGCAGTGCTACCGGGGGACTAGCGGGACGGTACAATGAGCAGTTCTTC; cdr3_aa: CSATGGLAGRYNEQFF
j_call: TRBJ1-6; v_call: TRBV7-9; clone_size: many; d_call: TRBD1; cdr3_nt: TGTGCCAGCAGCCTGAGGGGACAGGGAGATTCACCCCTCCACTTT; cdr3_aa: CASSLRGQGDSPLHF
j_call: TRBJ1-2; v_call: TRBV2; clone_size: many; d_call: NA; cdr3_nt: TGTGCCAGCAGTGAAGTGGATATTAACTATGGCTACACCTTC; cdr3_aa: CASSEVDINYGYTF
j_call: TRBJ2-3; v_call: TRBV24-1; clone_size: many; d_call: TRBD2; cdr3_nt: TGTGCCACCAGTTCCGGGACTAGGGGGTTCACAGATACGCAGTATTTT; cdr3_aa: CATSSGTRGFTDTQYF
j_call: TRBJ1-1; v_call: TRBV5-6; clone_size: NA; d_call: TRBD1; cdr3_nt: TGTGCCAGCAGCCCACGGACAGGTTACTCCTTGAGGACTGAAGCTTTCTTT; cdr3_aa: CASSPRTGYSLRTEAFF
j_call: TRBJ2-7; v_call: TRBV29-1; clone_size: few; d_call: NA; cdr3_nt: TGCAGCGTTGAAGATAATGACTACGAGCAGTACTTC; cdr3_aa: CSVEDNDYEQYF
j_call: TRBJ1-1; v_call: TRBV2; clone_size: many; d_call: NA; cdr3_nt: TGTGCCAGCAGTGAGATGGACACTGAAGCTTTCTTT; cdr3_aa: CASSEMDTEAFF
j_call: TRBJ2-3; v_call: TRBV4-1; clone_size: NA; d_call: TRBD1; cdr3_nt: TGCGCCAGCAGCCAAGAACAGGGGGCGAGCACAGATACGCAGTATTTT; cdr3_aa: CASSQEQGASTDTQYF
j_call: TRBJ1-4; v_call: TRBV11-2; clone_size: many; d_call: TRBD1; cdr3_nt: TGTGCCAGCAGCGGAACAGGGGAAGGGAATGAAAAACTGTTTTTT; cdr3_aa: CASSGTGEGNEKLFF
j_call: TRBJ2-7; v_call: TRBV29-1; clone_size: NA; d_call: NA; cdr3_nt: TGCAGCGTCATTAGGCAGACGGCACAAGAGCAGTACTTC; cdr3_aa: CSVIRQTAQEQYF
j_call: TRBJ1-2; v_call: TRBV7-9; clone_size: NA; d_call: NA; cdr3_nt: TGTGCCAGCAGCCCAGACAGAAGCCAAGGCTACACCTTC; cdr3_aa: CASSPDRSQGYTF
j_call: TRBJ2-4; v_call: TRBV6-5; clone_size: many; d_call: NA; cdr3_nt: TGTGCCAGCAGCCCCGGAGATTCCAAAAACATTCAGTACTTC; cdr3_aa: CASSPGDSKNIQYF
j_call: TRBJ2-3; v_call: TRBV5-5; clone_size: many; d_call: TRBD2; cdr3_nt: TGTGCCAGCAGCCTCAGCGGGAGAGGCGCAGATACGCAGTATTTT; cdr3_aa: CASSLSGRGADTQYF
j_call: TRBJ2-5; v_call: TRBV27; clone_size: few; d_call: TRBD2; cdr3_nt: TGTGCCAGCAGTTTATATCCGGGGGGAATGAAAGAGACCCAGTACTTC; cdr3_aa: CASSLYPGGMKETQYF
j_call: TRBJ2-7; v_call: TRBV20-1; clone_size: many; d_call: NA; cdr3_nt: TGCAGTGCTAGAGATCGCCAGTTCTACGAGCAGTACTTC; cdr3_aa: CSARDRQFYEQYF
j_call: TRBJ2-7; v_call: TRBV12-3/TRBV12-4; clone_size: few; d_call: TRBD1; cdr3_nt: TGTGCCAGCAGCACCCAGGGGGCCCGGGAGCAGTACTTC; cdr3_aa: CASSTQGAREQYF
j_call: TRBJ1-2; v_call: TRBV7-6; clone_size: many; d_call: NA; cdr3_nt: TGTGCCAGCAGCTTATCGGGGGCGAATGGCTACACCTTC; cdr3_aa: CASSLSGANGYTF
j_call: TRBJ2-1; v_call: TRBV2; clone_size: many; d_call: NA; cdr3_nt: TGTGCCAGCAGTGTTAGGGACTTGAGCTCCTACAATGAGCAGTTCTTC; cdr3_aa: CASSVRDLSSYNEQFF
j_call: TRBJ2-1; v_call: TRBV20-1; clone_size: few; d_call: NA; cdr3_nt: TGCAGTGCTAGGGGCCAGACCTACAATGAGCAGTTCTTC; cdr3_aa: CSARGQTYNEQFF
j_call: TRBJ1-2; v_call: TRBV20-1; clone_size: NA; d_call: NA; cdr3_nt: TGCAGTGCTAAAGATGAGGCTCATTATGGCTACACCTTC; cdr3_aa: CSAKDEAHYGYTF
j_call: TRBJ2-5; v_call: TRBV18; clone_size: NA; d_call: TRBD2; cdr3_nt: TGTGCCAGCTCACAAATCGCGACTAGCGGGTTCCAAGAGACCCAGTACTTC; cdr3_aa: CASSQIATSGFQETQYF
j_call: TRBJ2-4; v_call: TRBV5-5; clone_size: few; d_call: NA; cdr3_nt: TGTGCCAGCAGCTTGGGGCAGGTTCTAGCCAAAAACATTCAGTACTTC; cdr3_aa: CASSLGQVLAKNIQYF
j_call: TRBJ2-6; v_call: TRBV20-1; clone_size: few; d_call: TRBD2; cdr3_nt: TGCAGTGCTACCCAAAGCCGGAGCGGGAGAATAGCTGGGGCCAACGTCCTGACTTTC; cdr3_aa: CSATQSRSGRIAGANVLTF
j_call: TRBJ1-1; v_call: TRBV27; clone_size: NA; d_call: TRBD1; cdr3_nt: TGTGCCAGCAGCCGGGACAGGTCCGGAAAGAGCACTGAAGCTTTCTTT; cdr3_aa: CASSRDRSGKSTEAFF
j_call: TRBJ1-3; v_call: TRBV7-2; clone_size: NA; d_call: TRBD1; cdr3_nt: TGTGCCAGCAGCACGGACAGGGGAGGAGGAAACACCATATATTTT; cdr3_aa: CASSTDRGGGNTIYF
j_call: TRBJ1-3; v_call: TRBV6-2/TRBV6-3; clone_size: few; d_call: NA; cdr3_nt: TGTGCCAGCGGGCGAGGGACACCGTACTCTGGAAACACCATATATTTT; cdr3_aa: CASGRGTPYSGNTIYF
j_call: TRBJ2-7; v_call: TRBV6-5; clone_size: many; d_call: NA; cdr3_nt: TGTGCCAGCAGTTACTTTCGGGGCTACGAGCAGTACTTC; cdr3_aa: CASSYFRGYEQYF
j_call: TRBJ1-2; v_call: TRBV4-1; clone_size: many; d_call: NA; cdr3_nt: TGCGCCAGCAGCCAAGCCCAGCATGGCTACACCTTC; cdr3_aa: CASSQAQHGYTF
j_call: TRBJ2-5; v_call: TRBV11-2; clone_size: few; d_call: NA; cdr3_nt: TGTGCCAGCAGCTTAGCGTGGGTTTCGCAAGAGACCCAGTACTTC; cdr3_aa: CASSLAWVSQETQYF
j_call: TRBJ2-7; v_call: TRBV11-2; clone_size: NA; d_call: TRBD1; cdr3_nt: TGTGCCAGCAGCTTAACGACAGGGTACGTCTACGAGCAGTACTTC; cdr3_aa: CASSLTTGYVYEQYF
j_call: TRBJ2-1; v_call: TRBV20-1; clone_size: many; d_call: TRBD2; cdr3_nt: TGCAGTGCTAGAGACCGGGAGGCCACCTACAATGAGCAGTTCTTC; cdr3_aa: CSARDREATYNEQFF
j_call: TRBJ1-1; v_call: TRBV11-3; clone_size: many; d_call: NA; cdr3_nt: TGTGCCAGCAGTTCCGGGACCCTTGGGGACACTGAAGCTTTCTTT; cdr3_aa: CASSSGTLGDTEAFF
j_call: TRBJ2-7; v_call: TRBV27; clone_size: many; d_call: NA; cdr3_nt: TGTGCCAGCAGTTGGAGGCGCTCCACCGAGCAGTACTTC; cdr3_aa: CASSWRRSTEQYF
j_call: TRBJ2-6; v_call: TRBV10-3; clone_size: NA; d_call: TRBD1; cdr3_nt: TGTGCCATCAGCATGGGACAGGGGGCGTCTTCCTCTGGGGCCAACGTCCTGACTTTC; cdr3_aa: CAISMGQGASSSGANVLTF
j_call: TRBJ1-2; v_call: TRBV10-3; clone_size: few; d_call: TRBD1; cdr3_nt: TGTGCCATCAGTGAGTCGACAGGGGGCGGCTATAACTATGGCTACACCTTC; cdr3_aa: CAISESTGGGYNYGYTF
j_call: TRBJ1-6; v_call: TRBV9; clone_size: many; d_call: NA; cdr3_nt: TGTGCCAGCAGCGTAGGGCCCGGGGGACCCTCATTCGCACCCCTCCACTTT; cdr3_aa: CASSVGPGGPSFAPLHF
j_call: TRBJ2-1; v_call: TRBV11-2; clone_size: many; d_call: NA; cdr3_nt: TGTGCCAGCAGCGTGAACAATGAGCAGTTCTTC; cdr3_aa: CASSVNNEQFF
j_call: TRBJ2-3; v_call: TRBV12-3/TRBV12-4; clone_size: NA; d_call: NA; cdr3_nt: TGTGCCAGCAGTTTCGGTCGGGGTCCTAGCACAGATACGCAGTATTTT; cdr3_aa: CASSFGRGPSTDTQYF
j_call: TRBJ1-1; v_call: TRBV6-2/TRBV6-3; clone_size: many; d_call: NA; cdr3_nt: TGTGCCAGCAACAATGGGGTGAACACTGAAGCTTTCTTT; cdr3_aa: CASNNGVNTEAFF
j_call: TRBJ2-7; v_call: TRBV12-3/TRBV12-4; clone_size: NA; d_call: NA; cdr3_nt: TGTGCCAGCAGCGGAGGCCTTGGGTCCGAATGGTCCTACGAGCAGTACTTC; cdr3_aa: CASSGGLGSEWSYEQYF
j_call: TRBJ2-7; v_call: TRBV7-2; clone_size: few; d_call: TRBD2; cdr3_nt: TGTGCCAGCGGCCCGGGACTAGCCTACGAGCAGTACTTC; cdr3_aa: CASGPGLAYEQYF